Sequencing of this T cell receptor beta chain was carried out in a study of cytomegalovirus exposure and HLA in healthy donors. Study-level background: A prior study identified roughly 110 million unique TCR beta sequences from roughly 180 million T cells. Study-wide points: Fewer N-insertions than the approximately 610-donor mean were reportedly shown by an Asian-associated ancestry cluster in a later analysis.

The study ran its PCR with 60 Vbeta and 13 Jbeta primers. Generated by immunoSEQ multiplex PCR, the TCRdb table keeps only in-frame clones and is missing some. Among about 110,000 clones listed, around 70% were seen once. This CDR3 is built from 8 residues. Per the germline V gene, CDR1 is LGHNA and CDR2 is YSLEER. Concerning this clone: Its target is not known. Mismatch with germline at one junction end may stem from a read error.

The chain couples TRBV4-3 to TRBJ2-7, with D possibly being TRBD2 (5 bases). Sequencing was performed on PBMCs. The TCR originated in a woman between 65 and 79 years old in good health and CMV-seropositive. DNA of the CDR3: TGCGCCGGGAAGCGGCCACACTTC. Its translation: CAGKRPHF.